The present TCR beta chain was sequenced within a study of T cells in Graves' hyperthyroidism and ophthalmopathy. Study outcomes and limitations: Ophthalmopathy cases were set apart from stable hyperthyroidism by a 13 V-J model. Blood also contained most expanded thyroid clonotypes above 0.001.

The CDR3 runs to 15 residues. Germline CDR1 is SQVTM and CDR2 is ANQGSEA. V shed 8 bases, J shed 2 bases, and the junction held 9 bases outside the gene matches. Turning to this clonotype: What it binds is unknown.

Researchers barred patients who had uncontrolled infection, other autoimmune disease, pregnancy or lactation. Diagnostic decisions used clinical symptoms, serum thyroxine and TRAb, thyroid ultrasound and orbital computed tomography. There were TCR beta CDR3 regions amplified from RNA transcripts. The HTBI primer set was used in a first-round RT-PCR of the TCR CDR3. Using its own MiXCR run on the multiplex PCR reads, TCRdb lists one record per CDR3 protein. The sample holds approximately 600,000 distinct CDR3 sequences; around 21% are singletons and the top ten take around a third. The TCR was taken from a man aged 30-40 years with Graves' ophthalmopathy. The chain links TRBV29-1 to TRBJ2-3; 11 bases are a match to TRBD2. The specimen was blood. CDR3 coding DNA: TGCAGCTTCCAATTACTAGCGGGAGTCACAGATACGCAGTATTTT. Residues: CSFQLLAGVTDTQYF.